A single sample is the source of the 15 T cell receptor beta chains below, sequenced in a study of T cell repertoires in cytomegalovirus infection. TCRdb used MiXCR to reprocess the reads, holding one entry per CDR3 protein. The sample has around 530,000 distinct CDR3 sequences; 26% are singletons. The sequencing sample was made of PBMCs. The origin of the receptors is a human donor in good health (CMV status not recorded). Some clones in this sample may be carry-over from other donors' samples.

The CDR3 coding sequence is TGTGCCAGCAGTGACTTGACAGGGACCTATGGCTACACCTTC. Its protein product is CASSDLTGTYGYTF. The chain combines TRBV2 with TRBJ1-2; 7 positions match TRBD1. The CDR3 covers 14 residues. V lost 3 bases and J lost 4; bases outside the gene matches: 5. In germline, CDR1 is SNHLY, CDR2 FYNNEI.

The CDR3 coding sequence is TGCAGTGCTAGAGGGCAAACCCGCGGCACTGAAGCTTTCTTT. This sequence encodes CSARGQTRGTEAFF. The rearrangement uses TRBV20-1 and TRBJ1-1, with D uncertain. The CDR3 has 14 residues. Per the germline V gene, CDR1 is DFQATT and CDR2 is SNEGSKA (reference sequence). V was trimmed by 1 base and J by 4 bases, leaving 13 bases between them.

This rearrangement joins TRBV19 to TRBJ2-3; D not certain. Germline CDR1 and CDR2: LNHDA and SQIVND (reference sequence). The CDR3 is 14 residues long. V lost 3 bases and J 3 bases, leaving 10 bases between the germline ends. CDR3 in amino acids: CASSIADVTDTQYF. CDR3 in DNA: TGTGCCAGTAGTATCGCGGACGTAACAGATACGCAGTATTTT.

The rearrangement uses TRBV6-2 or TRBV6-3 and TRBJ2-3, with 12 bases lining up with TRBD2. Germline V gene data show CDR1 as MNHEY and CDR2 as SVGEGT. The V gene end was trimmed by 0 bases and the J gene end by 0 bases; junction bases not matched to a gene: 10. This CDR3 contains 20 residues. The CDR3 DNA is TGTGCCAGCAGTTACTCGATTGGACTAGCGGGATTTCCTAGCACAGATACGCAGTATTTT. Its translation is CASSYSIGLAGFPSTDTQYF.

As DNA, the CDR3 is TGCGCCAGCAGCTTGGGAGACACCCCAAACACCGGGGAGCTGTTTTTT. Its protein is CASSLGDTPNTGELFF. This chain links TRBV5-1 with TRBJ2-2; unclear D gene. The CDR3 covers 16 residues. Germline V gene sequence: CDR1 SGHRS, CDR2 YFSETQ. Trimming took off 0 bases at V and 2 bases at J, with 11 bases between the two ends.

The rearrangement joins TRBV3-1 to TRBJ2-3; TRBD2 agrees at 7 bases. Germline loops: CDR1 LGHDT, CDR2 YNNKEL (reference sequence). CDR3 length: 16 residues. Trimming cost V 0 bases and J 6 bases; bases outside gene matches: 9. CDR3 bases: TGTGCCAGCAGCCAAGAATCGCCTAGCGGCAGGGATACGCAGTATTTT. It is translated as CASSQESPSGRDTQYF.

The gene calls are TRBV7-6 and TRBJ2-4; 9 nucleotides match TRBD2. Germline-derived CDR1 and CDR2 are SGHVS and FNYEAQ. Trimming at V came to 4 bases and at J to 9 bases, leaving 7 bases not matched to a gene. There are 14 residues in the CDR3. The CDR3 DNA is TGTGCCAGCAGCTCGTTAGCGGGAGTGGGCATTCAGTACTTC. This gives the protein CASSSLAGVGIQYF. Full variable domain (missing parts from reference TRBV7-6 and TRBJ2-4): GAGVSQSPRYKVTKRGQDVALRCDPISGHVSLYWYRQALGQGPEFLTYFNYEAQQDKSGLPNDRFSAERPEGSISTLTIQRTEQRDSAMYRCASSSLAGVGIQYFGAGTRLSVL.

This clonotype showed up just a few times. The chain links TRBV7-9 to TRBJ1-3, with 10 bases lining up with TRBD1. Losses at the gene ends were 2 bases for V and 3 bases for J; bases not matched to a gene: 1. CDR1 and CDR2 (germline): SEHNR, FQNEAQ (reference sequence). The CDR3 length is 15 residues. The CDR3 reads CASSLRDRGGNTIYF. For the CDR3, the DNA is TGTGCCAGCAGCTTACGGGACAGGGGTGGAAACACCATATATTTT.

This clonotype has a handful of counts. The DNA for the CDR3 is TGTGCCTGGAGTAAGGCCGGGGGAGGGGGCACTGAAGCTTTCTTT. It yields the protein CAWSKAGGGGTEAFF. This sequence joins TRBV30 and TRBJ1-1; tentative D call: TRBD1 (6 bases). The CDR3 covers 15 residues. With 2 bases removed from V and 4 bases from J, the gap between germline ends came to 17 bases. Germline V gene lookup returns CDR1 GTSNPN and CDR2 SVGIG (reference sequence).

CDR3 nucleotide sequence: TGTGCCAGCTTAGACCGGGACAGGGAAAAAGCTTTCTTT. This encodes CASLDRDREKAFF. J is TRBJ1-1 and V is TRBV18; TRBD1 aligns across 9 bases. The germline V gene encodes CDR1 KGHSH and CDR2 LQKENI. The CDR3 loop spans 13 amino acids. V was pared by 7 bases and J by 9 bases, with 9 bases of the junction left unmatched.

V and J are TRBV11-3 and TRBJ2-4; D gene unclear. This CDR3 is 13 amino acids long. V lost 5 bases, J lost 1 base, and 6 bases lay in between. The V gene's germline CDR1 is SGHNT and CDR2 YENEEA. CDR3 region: CASSAGAKNIQYF. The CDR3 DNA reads TGTGCCAGCAGCGCTGGGGCCAAAAACATTCAGTACTTC.

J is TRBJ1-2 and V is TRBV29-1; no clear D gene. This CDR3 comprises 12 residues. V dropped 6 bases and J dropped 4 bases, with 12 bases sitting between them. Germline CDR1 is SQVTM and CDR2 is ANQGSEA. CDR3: CSVMGSSYGYTF. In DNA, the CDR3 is TGCAGCGTCATGGGTTCTTCCTATGGCTACACCTTC.

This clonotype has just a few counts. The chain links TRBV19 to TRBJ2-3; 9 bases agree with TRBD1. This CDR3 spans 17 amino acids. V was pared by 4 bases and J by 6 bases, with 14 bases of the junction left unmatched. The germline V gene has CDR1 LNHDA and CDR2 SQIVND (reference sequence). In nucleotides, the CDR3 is TGTGCCAGTAGTACAAGAACTCCCGGGACAGGGACTGATACGCAGTATTTT. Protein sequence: CASSTRTPGTGTDTQYF.

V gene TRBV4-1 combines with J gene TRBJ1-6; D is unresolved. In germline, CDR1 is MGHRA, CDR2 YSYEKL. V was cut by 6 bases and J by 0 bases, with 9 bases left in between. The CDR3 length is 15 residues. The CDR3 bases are TGCGCCAGCAGACCAGAGAGCTCCTATAATTCACCCCTCCACTTT. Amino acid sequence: CASRPESSYNSPLHF.

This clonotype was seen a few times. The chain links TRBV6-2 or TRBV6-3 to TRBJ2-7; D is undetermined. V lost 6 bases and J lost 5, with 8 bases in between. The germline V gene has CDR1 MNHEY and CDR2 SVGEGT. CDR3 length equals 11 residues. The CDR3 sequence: CASSNTHEQYV. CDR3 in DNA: TGTGCCAGCAGCAACACCCACGAGCAGTACGTC.